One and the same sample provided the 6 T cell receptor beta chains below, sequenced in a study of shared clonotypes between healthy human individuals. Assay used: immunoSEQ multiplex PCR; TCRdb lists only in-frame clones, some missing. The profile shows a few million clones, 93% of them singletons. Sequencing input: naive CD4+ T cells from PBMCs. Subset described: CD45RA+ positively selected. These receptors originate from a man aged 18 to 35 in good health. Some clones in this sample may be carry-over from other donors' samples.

Here the CDR3 reads CARPPNRAPGGNTIYF. Written as DNA, the CDR3 is TGTGCCAGACCTCCGAACAGGGCCCCGGGTGGAAACACCATATATTTT. The chain uses TRBV21-1 and TRBJ1-3; the D segment call TRBD1 is taken from the table without a DNA check. TRBV21-1 is designated a pseudogene. This CDR3 is 16 amino acids long.

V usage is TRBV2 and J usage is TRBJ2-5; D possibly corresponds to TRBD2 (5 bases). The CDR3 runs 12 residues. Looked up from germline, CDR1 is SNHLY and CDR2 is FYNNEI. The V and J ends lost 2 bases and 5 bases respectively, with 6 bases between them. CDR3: CASSERRETQYF. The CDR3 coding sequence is TGTGCCAGCAGTGAAAGGAGGGAGACCCAGTACTTC.

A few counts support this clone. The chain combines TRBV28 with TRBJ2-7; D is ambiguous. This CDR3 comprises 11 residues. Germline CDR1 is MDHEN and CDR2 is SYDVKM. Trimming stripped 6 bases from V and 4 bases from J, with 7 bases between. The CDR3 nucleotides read TGTGCCAGCAGCACTGAATACGAGCAGTACTTC. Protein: CASSTEYEQYF.

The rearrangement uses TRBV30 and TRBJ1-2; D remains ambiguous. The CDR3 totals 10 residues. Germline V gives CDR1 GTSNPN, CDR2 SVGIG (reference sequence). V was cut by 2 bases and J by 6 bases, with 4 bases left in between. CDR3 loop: CAWSTNGYTF. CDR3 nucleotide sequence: TGTGCCTGGAGTACAAATGGCTACACCTTC.

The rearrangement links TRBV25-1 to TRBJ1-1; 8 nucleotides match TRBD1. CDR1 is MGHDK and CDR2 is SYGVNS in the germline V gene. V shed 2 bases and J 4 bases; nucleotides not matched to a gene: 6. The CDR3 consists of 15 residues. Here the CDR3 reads CASSERIQGGTEAFF. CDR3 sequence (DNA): TGTGCCAGCAGTGAACGGATACAGGGGGGCACTGAAGCTTTCTTT.

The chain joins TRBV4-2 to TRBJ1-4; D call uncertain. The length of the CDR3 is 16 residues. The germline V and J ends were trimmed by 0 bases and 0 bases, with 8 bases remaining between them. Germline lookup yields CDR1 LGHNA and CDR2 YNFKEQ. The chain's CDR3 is CASSQDRGATNEKLFF. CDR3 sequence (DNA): TGTGCCAGCAGCCAAGATCGCGGGGCAACTAATGAAAAACTGTTTTTT.